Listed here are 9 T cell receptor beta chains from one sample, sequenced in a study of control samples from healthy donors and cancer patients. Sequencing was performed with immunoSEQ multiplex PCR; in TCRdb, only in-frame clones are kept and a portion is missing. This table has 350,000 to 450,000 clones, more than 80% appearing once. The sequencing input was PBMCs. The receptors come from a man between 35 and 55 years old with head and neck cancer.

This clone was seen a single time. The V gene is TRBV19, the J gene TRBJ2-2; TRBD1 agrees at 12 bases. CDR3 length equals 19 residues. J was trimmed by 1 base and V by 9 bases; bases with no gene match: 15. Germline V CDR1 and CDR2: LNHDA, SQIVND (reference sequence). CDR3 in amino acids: CASLGGTGGYQLNTGELFF. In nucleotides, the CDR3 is TGTGCCAGCCTAGGCGGGACAGGGGGCTACCAGCTGAACACCGGGGAGCTGTTTTTT.

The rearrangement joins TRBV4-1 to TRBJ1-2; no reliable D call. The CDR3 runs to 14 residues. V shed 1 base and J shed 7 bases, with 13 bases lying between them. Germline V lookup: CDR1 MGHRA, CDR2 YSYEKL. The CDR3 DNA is TGCGCCAGCAGCCAAGGAACGGGAAGTGGTGGCTACACCTTC. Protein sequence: CASSQGTGSGGYTF.

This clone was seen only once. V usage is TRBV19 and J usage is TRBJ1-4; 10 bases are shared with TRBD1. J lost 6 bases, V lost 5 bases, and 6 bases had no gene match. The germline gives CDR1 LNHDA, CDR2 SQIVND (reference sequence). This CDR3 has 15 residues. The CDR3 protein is CASSVGTGVDEKLFF. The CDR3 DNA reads TGTGCCAGTAGTGTCGGGACAGGGGTGGATGAAAAACTGTTTTTT.

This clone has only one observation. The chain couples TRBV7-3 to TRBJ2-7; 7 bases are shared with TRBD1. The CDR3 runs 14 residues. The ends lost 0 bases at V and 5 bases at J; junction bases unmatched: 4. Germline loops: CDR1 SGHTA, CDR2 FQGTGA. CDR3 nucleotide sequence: TGTGCCAGCAGCTTAACAGGGGGCCCCCACGAGCAGTACTTC. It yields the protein CASSLTGGPHEQYF.

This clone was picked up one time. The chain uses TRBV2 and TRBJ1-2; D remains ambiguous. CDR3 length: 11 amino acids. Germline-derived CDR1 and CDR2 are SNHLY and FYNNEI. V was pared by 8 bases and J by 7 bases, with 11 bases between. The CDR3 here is CASFRVVGYTF. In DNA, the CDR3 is TGTGCCAGCTTTCGGGTTGTTGGCTACACCTTC. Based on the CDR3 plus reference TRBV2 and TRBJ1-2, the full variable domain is EPEVTQTPSHQVTQMGQEVILRCVPISNHLYFYWYRQILGQKVEFLVSFYNNEISEKSEIFDDQFSVERPDGSNFTLKIRSTKLEDSAMYFCASFRVVGYTFGSGTRLTVV.

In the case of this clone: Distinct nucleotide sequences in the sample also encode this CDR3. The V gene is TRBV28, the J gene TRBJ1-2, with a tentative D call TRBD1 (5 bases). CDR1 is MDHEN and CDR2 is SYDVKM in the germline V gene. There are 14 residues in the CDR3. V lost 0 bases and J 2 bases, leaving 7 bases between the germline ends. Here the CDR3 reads CASSLWAGNYGYTF. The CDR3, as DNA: TGTGCCAGCAGTTTATGGGCAGGGAACTATGGCTACACCTTC.

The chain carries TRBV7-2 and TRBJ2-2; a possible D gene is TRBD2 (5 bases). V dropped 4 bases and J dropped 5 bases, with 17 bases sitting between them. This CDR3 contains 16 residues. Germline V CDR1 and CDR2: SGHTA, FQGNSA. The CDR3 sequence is CASSYGKSVVTGELFF. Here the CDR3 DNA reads TGTGCCAGCAGCTACGGGAAGAGCGTAGTAACCGGGGAGCTGTTTTTT.

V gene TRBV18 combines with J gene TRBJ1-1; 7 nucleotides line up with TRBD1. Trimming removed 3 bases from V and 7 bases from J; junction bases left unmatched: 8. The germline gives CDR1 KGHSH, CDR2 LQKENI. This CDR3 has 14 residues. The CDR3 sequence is CASSPTGQRLEAFF. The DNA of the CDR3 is TGTGCCAGCTCACCGACGGGACAGAGACTTGAAGCTTTCTTT.

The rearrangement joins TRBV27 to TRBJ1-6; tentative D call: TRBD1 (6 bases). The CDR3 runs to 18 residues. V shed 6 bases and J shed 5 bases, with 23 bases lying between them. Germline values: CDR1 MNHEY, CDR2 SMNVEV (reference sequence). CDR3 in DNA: TGTGCCAGCAGATCCATTGACACAGGGAGTAACGATAATTCACCCCTCCACTTT. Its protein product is CASRSIDTGSNDNSPLHF.